A selection of T cell receptor beta chains follows, all from one sample in a study of cytomegalovirus exposure and HLA in healthy donors. Sequencing used immunoSEQ multiplex PCR; TCRdb keeps in-frame clones, though not all of them. The sample comprises approximately 120,000 clones, around three quarters of which are singletons, and more than 8% rests with the top ten. Material: PBMCs. These receptor sequences come from a young man in good health and CMV-seropositive. CDR3s include the opening cysteine and the closing phenylalanine or tryptophan. D genes are given only for firm matches. Some rows have no size entry. The others give once, few or many, or a class for an expanded clone.

j_call clone_size v_call d_call cdr3_length cdr3_aa cdr3_nt
TRBJ2-3 NA TRBV6-1 TRBD1 14 CASSVTGAGDTQYF TGTGCCAGCAGTGTGACAGGGGCTGGAGATACGCAGTATTTT
TRBJ2-1 NA TRBV27 NA 19 CASSIFPQARYSSYNEQFF TGTGCCAGCAGTATATTCCCACAGGCCCGTTACAGCTCCTACAATGAGCAGTTCTTC
TRBJ2-7 NA TRBV6-5 TRBD1 15 CASSYSDRPGVEQYF TGTGCCAGCAGTTACTCGGACAGGCCCGGAGTCGAGCAGTACTTC
TRBJ2-1 NA TRBV12-5 TRBD1 15 CASAQTPGQGSEQFF TGTGCTAGTGCCCAGACTCCGGGACAGGGAAGCGAGCAGTTCTTC
TRBJ1-2 NA TRBV7-9 NA 14 CASSFQGLSYGYTF TGTGCCAGCAGCTTCCAGGGGCTTAGCTATGGCTACACCTTC
TRBJ1-4 few TRBV6-5 TRBD1 13 CASARDRDEKLFF TGTGCCAGCGCCCGGGACAGGGATGAAAAACTGTTTTTT
TRBJ2-2 NA TRBV5-1 TRBD1 15 CASSLQGAKVGELFF TGCGCCAGCAGCTTGCAGGGGGCAAAGGTCGGGGAGCTGTTTTTT
TRBJ1-1 few TRBV9 NA 14 CASSVGGMNTEAFF TGTGCCAGCAGCGTCGGAGGGATGAACACTGAAGCTTTCTTT
TRBJ1-6 NA TRBV30 NA 10 CAWGRRPLHF TGTGCCTGGGGGCGCCGACCCCTCCACTTT
TRBJ1-1 few TRBV6-1 NA 14 CASSEGALNTEAFF TGTGCCAGCAGTGAAGGGGCCCTGAACACTGAAGCTTTCTTT
TRBJ2-1 NA TRBV5-1 NA 15 CASSLQSYSYNEQFF TGCGCCAGCAGCCTCCAAAGCTACTCCTACAATGAGCAGTTCTTC
TRBJ1-4 NA TRBV6-5 TRBD1 16 CASSYDRQGRGKGLFF TGTGCCAGCAGTTACGACCGACAGGGTAGAGGCAAAGGACTGTTTTTT
TRBJ2-3 NA TRBV27 TRBD2 16 CASSSIPPGGPGTQYF TGTGCCAGCAGTTCCATCCCCCCGGGGGGGCCCGGAACGCAGTATTTT
TRBJ2-5 NA TRBV19 TRBD1 15 CASRPTDRGYETQYF TGTGCCAGTAGGCCTACGGACAGGGGATATGAGACCCAGTACTTC
TRBJ1-2 NA TRBV10-3 NA 15 CASSSAGLPRSGYTF TGTGCCAGCAGTTCCGCTGGACTACCCAGGAGTGGCTACACCTTC
TRBJ2-7 NA TRBV4-1 TRBD2 18 CASSQGTSGGDLSYEQYF TGCGCCAGCAGCCAAGGGACTAGCGGGGGGGACCTCTCCTACGAGCAGTACTTC
TRBJ2-7 NA TRBV6-1 TRBD1 17 CASSDRTGLGNSYEQYF TGTGCCAGCAGTGACCGGACAGGGTTAGGGAACTCCTACGAGCAGTACTTC
TRBJ2-5 NA TRBV28 NA 11 CASSYGETQYF TGTGCCAGCAGTTACGGGGAGACCCAGTACTTC
TRBJ2-3 NA TRBV5-5 TRBD2 15 CASSLLAGAGDTQYF TGTGCCAGCAGCTTGCTAGCGGGGGCGGGGGATACGCAGTATTTT
TRBJ2-7 NA TRBV7-9 TRBD1 19 CASSRIGGPWDRATYEQYF TGTGCCAGCAGCCGAATAGGGGGACCGTGGGACAGGGCGACCTACGAGCAGTACTTC
TRBJ1-2 NA TRBV5-1 TRBD1 17 CASSFLSDRGRDYGYTF TGCGCCAGCAGCTTTCTTTCCGACAGGGGGCGAGACTATGGCTACACCTTC
TRBJ1-4 NA TRBV15 NA 15 CATIRGKLGNEKLFF TGTGCCACCATCCGGGGAAAACTGGGTAATGAAAAACTGTTTTTT
TRBJ2-3 NA TRBV6-5 NA 15 CASSRRHGFTDTQYF TGTGCCAGCAGCCGTAGACACGGCTTCACAGATACGCAGTATTTT
TRBJ2-7 NA TRBV6-1 TRBD1 15 CASSAATGVTYEQYF TGTGCCAGCAGTGCAGCGACAGGGGTAACCTACGAGCAGTACTTC
TRBJ2-5 NA TRBV30 TRBD1 15 CARGVGTGWAETQYF TGTGCCCGGGGGGTGGGGACAGGGTGGGCAGAGACCCAGTACTTC
TRBJ2-2 NA TRBV6-1 TRBD1 17 CASSAKTGTGATGELFF TGTGCCAGCAGTGCCAAGACCGGGACAGGGGCCACCGGGGAGCTGTTTTTT
TRBJ2-2 once TRBV6-6 TRBD2 14 CASRGGGATGELFF TGTGCCAGCAGAGGCGGGGGGGCCACCGGGGAGCTGTTTTTT
TRBJ2-1 NA TRBV7-8 TRBD1 18 CASSSDDTPGQGNNEQFF TGTGCCAGCAGCTCAGATGATACCCCGGGACAGGGTAACAATGAGCAGTTCTTC
TRBJ1-6 NA TRBV7-9 TRBD1 17 CSSSSPPTQGWESPLHF TGTTCCAGCAGCTCCCCCCCGACACAGGGGTGGGAATCACCCCTCCACTTT
TRBJ2-1 NA TRBV9 TRBD1 17 CASSSRAGTGYYNEQFF TGTGCCAGCAGCTCACGGGCTGGGACAGGGTACTACAATGAGCAGTTCTTC
TRBJ1-2 NA TRBV2 TRBD1 13 CASSPTGGYGYTF TGTGCCAGCAGTCCGACAGGGGGGTATGGCTACACCTTC
TRBJ2-7 NA TRBV27 TRBD2 15 CASSLSKGGTYEQYF TGTGCCAGCAGTTTATCGAAGGGAGGGACCTACGAGCAGTACTTC
TRBJ1-1 NA TRBV9 NA 13 CASSVAELTEAFF TGTGCCAGCAGCGTAGCAGAATTGACTGAAGCTTTCTTT
TRBJ2-5 NA TRBV5-1 TRBD1 15 CASTTGTGRWETQYF TGCGCCAGCACTACCGGGACAGGGCGTTGGGAGACCCAGTACTTC
TRBJ2-5 NA TRBV29-1 NA 15 CSVEGGLTYQETQYF TGCAGCGTTGAGGGCGGACTAACGTACCAAGAGACCCAGTACTTC
TRBJ1-1 NA TRBV5-1 NA 14 CASSVQGGGTEAFF TGCGCCAGCAGCGTACAGGGTGGGGGCACTGAAGCTTTCTTT
TRBJ1-1 NA TRBV29-1 NA 13 CSVLSGRGTEAFF TGCAGCGTTCTAAGTGGTAGGGGGACTGAAGCTTTCTTT
TRBJ2-7 NA TRBV7-9 TRBD1 16 CASSLVWTGGNYEQYF TGTGCCAGCAGCTTAGTTTGGACAGGGGGCAACTACGAGCAGTACTTC
TRBJ1-4 NA TRBV5-1 TRBD1 15 CASSPTGQGDEKLFF TGCGCCAGCAGCCCAACCGGACAGGGGGATGAAAAACTGTTTTTT
TRBJ1-5 NA TRBV7-9 NA 13 CASSLNSNQPQHF TGTGCCAGCAGCCTAAATAGCAATCAGCCCCAGCATTTT
TRBJ2-7 NA TRBV10-3 TRBD2 15 CAISEGTSGGDEQYF TGTGCCATCAGTGAGGGGACTAGCGGGGGAGACGAGCAGTACTTC
TRBJ1-5 NA TRBV4-1 NA 16 CASSEGRLFSNQPQHF TGCGCCAGCAGCGAAGGCAGGTTATTTAGCAATCAGCCCCAGCATTTT